This TCR beta chain was found in a study of response to subunit inactivated influenza vaccine. Regarding the study as a whole: It was the authors' suggestion that each seasonal influenza vaccination recruits few new T cells.

Germline CDR1 and CDR2: ENHRY and SYGVKD. This CDR3 is 15 amino acids long. Trimming took 3 bases from V and 4 from J; bases not matched to a gene: 2. TCRdb ran MiXCR on the RT-PCR reads and lists one entry per CDR3 protein. The sample has approximately 530,000 distinct CDR3 sequences, 6.5% to 8% seen once; the top ten hold around 13%. Ten or more counts support this clonotype. No antigen is known for it. This sequence was found in a man between 50 and 75 years old who received an inactivated influenza vaccine. This specimen was PBMCs from blood, taken roughly 24 months after vaccination. The rearrangement joins TRBV10-3 to TRBJ2-2, with 10 positions matching TRBD1. This CDR3 is CAISEGTGVTGELFF. CDR3 nucleotide sequence: TGTGCCATCAGTGAAGGGACAGGGGTCACCGGGGAGCTGTTTTTT.